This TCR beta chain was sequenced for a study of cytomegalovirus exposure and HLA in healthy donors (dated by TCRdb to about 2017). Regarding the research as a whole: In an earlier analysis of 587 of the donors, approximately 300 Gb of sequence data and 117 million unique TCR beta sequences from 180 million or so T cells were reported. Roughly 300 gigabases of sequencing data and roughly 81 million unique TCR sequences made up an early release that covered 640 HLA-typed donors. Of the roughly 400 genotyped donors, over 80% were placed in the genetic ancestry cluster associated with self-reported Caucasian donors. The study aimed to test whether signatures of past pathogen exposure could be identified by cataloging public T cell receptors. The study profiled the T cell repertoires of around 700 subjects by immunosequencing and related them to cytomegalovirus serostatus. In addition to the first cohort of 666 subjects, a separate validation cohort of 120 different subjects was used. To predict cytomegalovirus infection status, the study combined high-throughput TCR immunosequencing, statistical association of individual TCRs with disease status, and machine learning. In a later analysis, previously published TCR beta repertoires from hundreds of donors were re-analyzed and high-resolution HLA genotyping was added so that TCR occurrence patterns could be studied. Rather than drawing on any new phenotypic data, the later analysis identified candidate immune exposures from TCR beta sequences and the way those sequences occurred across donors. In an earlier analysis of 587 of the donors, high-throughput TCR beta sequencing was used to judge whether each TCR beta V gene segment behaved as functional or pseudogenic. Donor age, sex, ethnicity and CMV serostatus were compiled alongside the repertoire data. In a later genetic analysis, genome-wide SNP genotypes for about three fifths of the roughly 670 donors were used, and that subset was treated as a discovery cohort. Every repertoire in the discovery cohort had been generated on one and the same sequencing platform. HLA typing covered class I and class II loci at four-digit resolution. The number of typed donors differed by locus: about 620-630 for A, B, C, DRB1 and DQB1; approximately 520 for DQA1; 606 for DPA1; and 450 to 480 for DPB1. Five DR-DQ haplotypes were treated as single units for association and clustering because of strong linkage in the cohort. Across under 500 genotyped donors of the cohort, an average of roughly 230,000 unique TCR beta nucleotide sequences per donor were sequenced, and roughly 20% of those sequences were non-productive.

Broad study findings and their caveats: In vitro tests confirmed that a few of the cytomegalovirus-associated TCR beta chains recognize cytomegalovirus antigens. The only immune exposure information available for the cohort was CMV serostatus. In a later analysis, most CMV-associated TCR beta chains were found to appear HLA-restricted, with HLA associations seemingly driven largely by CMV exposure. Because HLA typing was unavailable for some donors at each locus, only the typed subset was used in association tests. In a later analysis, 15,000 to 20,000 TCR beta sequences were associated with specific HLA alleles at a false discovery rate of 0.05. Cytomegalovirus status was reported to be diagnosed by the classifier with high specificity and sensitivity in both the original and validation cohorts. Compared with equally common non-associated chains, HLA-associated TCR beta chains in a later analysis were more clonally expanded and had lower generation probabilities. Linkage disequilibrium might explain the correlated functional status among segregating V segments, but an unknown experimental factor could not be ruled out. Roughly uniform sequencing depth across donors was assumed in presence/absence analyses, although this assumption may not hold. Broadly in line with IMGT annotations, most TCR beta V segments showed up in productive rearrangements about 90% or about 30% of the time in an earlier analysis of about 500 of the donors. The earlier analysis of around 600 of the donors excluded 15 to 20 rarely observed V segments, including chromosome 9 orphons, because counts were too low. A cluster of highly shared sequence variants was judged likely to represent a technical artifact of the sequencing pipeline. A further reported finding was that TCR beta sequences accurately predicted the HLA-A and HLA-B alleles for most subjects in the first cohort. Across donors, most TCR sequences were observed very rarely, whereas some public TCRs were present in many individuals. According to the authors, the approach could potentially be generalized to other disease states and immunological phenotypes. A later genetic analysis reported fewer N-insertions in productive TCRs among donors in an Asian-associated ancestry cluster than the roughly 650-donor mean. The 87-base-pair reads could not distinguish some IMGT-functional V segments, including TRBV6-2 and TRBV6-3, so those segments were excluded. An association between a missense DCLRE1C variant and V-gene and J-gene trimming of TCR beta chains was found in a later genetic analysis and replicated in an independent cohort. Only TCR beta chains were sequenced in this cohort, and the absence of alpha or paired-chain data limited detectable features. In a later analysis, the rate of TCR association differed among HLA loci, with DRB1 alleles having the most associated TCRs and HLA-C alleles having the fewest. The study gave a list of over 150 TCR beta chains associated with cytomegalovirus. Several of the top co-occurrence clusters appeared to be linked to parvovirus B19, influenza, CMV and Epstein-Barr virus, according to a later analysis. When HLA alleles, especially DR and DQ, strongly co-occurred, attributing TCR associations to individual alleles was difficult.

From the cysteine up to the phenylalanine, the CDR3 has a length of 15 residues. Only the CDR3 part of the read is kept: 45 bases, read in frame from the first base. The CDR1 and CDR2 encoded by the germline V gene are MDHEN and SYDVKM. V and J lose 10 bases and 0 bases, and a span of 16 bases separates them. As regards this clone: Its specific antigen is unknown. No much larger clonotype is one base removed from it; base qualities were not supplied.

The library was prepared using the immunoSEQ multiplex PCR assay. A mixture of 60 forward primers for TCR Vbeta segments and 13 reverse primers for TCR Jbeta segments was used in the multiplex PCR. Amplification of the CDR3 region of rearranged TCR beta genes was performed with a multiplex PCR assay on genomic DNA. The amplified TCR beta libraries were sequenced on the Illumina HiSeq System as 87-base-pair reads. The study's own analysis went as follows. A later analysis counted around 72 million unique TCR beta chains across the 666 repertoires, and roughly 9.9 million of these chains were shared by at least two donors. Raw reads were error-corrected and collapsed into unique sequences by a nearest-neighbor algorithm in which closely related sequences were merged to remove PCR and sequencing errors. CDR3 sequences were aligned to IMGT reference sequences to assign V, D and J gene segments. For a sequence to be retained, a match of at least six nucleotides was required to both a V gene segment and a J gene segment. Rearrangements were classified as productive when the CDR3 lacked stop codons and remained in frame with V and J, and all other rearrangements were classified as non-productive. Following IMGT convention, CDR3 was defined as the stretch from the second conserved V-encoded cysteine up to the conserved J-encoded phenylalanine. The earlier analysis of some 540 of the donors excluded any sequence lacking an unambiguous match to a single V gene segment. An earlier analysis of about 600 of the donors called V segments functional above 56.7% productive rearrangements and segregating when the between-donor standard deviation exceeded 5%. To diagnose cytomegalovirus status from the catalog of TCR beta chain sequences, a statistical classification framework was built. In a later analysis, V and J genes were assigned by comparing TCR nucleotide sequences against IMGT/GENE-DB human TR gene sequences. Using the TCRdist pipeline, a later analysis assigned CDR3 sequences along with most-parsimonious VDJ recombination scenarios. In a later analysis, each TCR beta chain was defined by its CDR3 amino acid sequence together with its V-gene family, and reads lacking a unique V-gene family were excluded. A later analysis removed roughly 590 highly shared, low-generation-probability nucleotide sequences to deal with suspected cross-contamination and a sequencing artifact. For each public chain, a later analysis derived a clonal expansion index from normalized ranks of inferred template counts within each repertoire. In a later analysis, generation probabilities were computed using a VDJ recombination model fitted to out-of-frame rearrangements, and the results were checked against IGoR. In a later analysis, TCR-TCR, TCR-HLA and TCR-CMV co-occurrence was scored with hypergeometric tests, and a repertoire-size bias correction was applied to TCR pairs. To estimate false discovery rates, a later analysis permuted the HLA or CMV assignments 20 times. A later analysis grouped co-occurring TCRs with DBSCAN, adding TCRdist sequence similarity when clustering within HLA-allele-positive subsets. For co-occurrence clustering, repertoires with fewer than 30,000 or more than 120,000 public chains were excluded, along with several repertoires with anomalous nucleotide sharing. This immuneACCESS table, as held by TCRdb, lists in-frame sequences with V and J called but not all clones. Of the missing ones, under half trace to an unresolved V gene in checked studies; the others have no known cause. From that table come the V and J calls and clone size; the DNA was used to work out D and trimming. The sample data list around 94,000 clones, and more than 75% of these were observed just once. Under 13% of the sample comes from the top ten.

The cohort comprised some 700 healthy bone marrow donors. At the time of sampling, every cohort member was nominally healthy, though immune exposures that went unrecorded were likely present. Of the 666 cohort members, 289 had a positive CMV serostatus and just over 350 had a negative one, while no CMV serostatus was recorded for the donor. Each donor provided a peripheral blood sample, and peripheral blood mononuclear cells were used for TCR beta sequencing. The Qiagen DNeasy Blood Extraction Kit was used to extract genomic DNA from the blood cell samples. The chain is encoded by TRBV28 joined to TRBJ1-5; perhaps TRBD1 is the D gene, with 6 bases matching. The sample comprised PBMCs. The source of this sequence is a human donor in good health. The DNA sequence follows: TGTGCCACCAAGGGGGACCTTTATAGCAATCAGCCCCAGCATTTT. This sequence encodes CATKGDLYSNQPQHF.